This T cell receptor (beta chain) was sequenced in a study of T cell changes during pregnancy in multiple sclerosis. The V gene end was trimmed by 2 bases and the J gene end by 2 bases; junction bases not matched to a gene: 7. This CDR3 region has 17 residues. CDR1 is SEHNR and CDR2 is FQNEAQ in the germline V gene (reference sequence). The data were produced by immunoSEQ multiplex PCR, yet TCRdb's version contains in-frame clones alone and is incomplete. The sample holds approximately 52,000 clones, about 90% seen once. The source is a female donor with multiple sclerosis, enrolled in a pregnancy study. The V call is TRBV7-9, the J call TRBJ2-2; 8 positions match TRBD1. Sequenced here: CD4+ T cells from peripheral blood mononuclear cells, sampled after pregnancy. CDR3 in DNA: TGTGCCAGCAGCTTATATGCGGGACAGGTTAACACCGGGGAGCTGTTTTTT. Its protein is CASSLYAGQVNTGELFF.